Below are 8 T cell receptor beta chains sequenced from a single sample in a study of neoadjuvant anti-PD-1 for oral cavity cancer. Using immunoSEQ multiplex PCR, the repertoire was profiled, and TCRdb retains in-frame clones only, with some absent. The top ten clones hold approximately 2.5% of a sample with around 17,000 clones, roughly 69% of them seen once. The sample was PBMCs, taken before nivolumab (anti-PD-1) treatment. These receptors were obtained from a person between 40 and 85 years old with oral cavity squamous cell carcinoma.

The chain joins TRBV2 to TRBJ2-2; TRBD2 might be the D (5 bases). The CDR3 is 13 residues long. Trimming took off 7 bases at V and 3 bases at J, with 9 bases between the two ends. In germline, CDR1 is SNHLY, CDR2 FYNNEI. CDR3 in amino acids: CASTGLHTGELFF. CDR3 nucleotides: TGTGCCAGCACTGGACTTCACACCGGGGAGCTGTTTTTT.

On this clone: An end of the junction does not agree with germline; a read error may underlie this. The chain has TRBV2 and TRBJ2-7; TRBD2 agrees at 9 bases. The CDR3 totals 14 residues. CDR1 and CDR2 from the germline V gene are SNHLY and FYNNEI. The CDR3 here is CASREASGDYEQYF. The CDR3 region has the DNA TGTGCCAGCAGGGAAGCTAGCGGGGACTACGAGCAGTACTTC.

The chain uses TRBV9 and TRBJ2-1; D might be TRBD1 (6 bases). V was shortened by 0 bases and J by 0 bases, with 10 bases between the two germline ends. The CDR3 has 16 amino acids. The germline V gene encodes CDR1 SGDLS and CDR2 YYNGEE. In DNA, the CDR3 is TGTGCCAGCAGCGTAGATGCCAGGGGCTCCTACAATGAGCAGTTCTTC. Protein: CASSVDARGSYNEQFF.

DNA of the CDR3: TGTGCCAGTAGTATCCCCGGGAATACGCAGTATTTT. Translated, it gives CASSIPGNTQYF. The gene calls are TRBV19 and TRBJ2-3; tentative D call: TRBD2 (5 bases). The CDR3 runs to 12 residues. V gave up 3 bases and J gave up 7 bases, with 8 bases separating them. Germline V CDR1 and CDR2: LNHDA, SQIVND (reference sequence).

The J gene is TRBJ1-1, the V gene TRBV30; 7 bases map to TRBD1. The CDR3 contains 13 residues. V lost 3 bases and J lost 4; bases outside the gene matches: 5. The germline V gene has CDR1 GTSNPN and CDR2 SVGIG (reference sequence). This chain's CDR3 is CAWSRQGPTEAFF. CDR3 coding DNA: TGTGCCTGGAGCCGACAGGGACCCACTGAAGCTTTCTTT.

This clone was seen only a few times. The chain is built from TRBV29-1 and TRBJ2-7; D possibly corresponds to TRBD1 (5 bases). The V end lost 4 bases, the J end lost 2 bases, and 9 bases lay between the germline ends. CDR3 length equals 12 residues. The germline V gene encodes CDR1 SQVTM and CDR2 ANQGSEA. CDR3 nucleotide sequence: TGCAGCGTTGCCTCAGGGACCTACGAGCAGTACTTC. As protein: CSVASGTYEQYF.

J is TRBJ2-7 and V is TRBV5-1; D ambiguous. The length of the CDR3 is 13 residues. Looked up from germline, CDR1 is SGHRS and CDR2 is YFSETQ. Between the trimmed V and J ends, which lost 0 bases and 6 bases, there was a span of 10 bases. The CDR3 nucleotides are TGCGCCAGCAGCTTGGTCGGGTTCGCCGAGCAGTACTTC. This encodes CASSLVGFAEQYF. The entire variable domain, with the rest obtained from reference TRBV5-1 and TRBJ2-7, is as follows: KAGVTQTPRYLIKTRGQQVTLSCSPISGHRSVSWYQQTPGQGLQFLFEYFSETQRNKGNFPGRFSGRQFSNSRSEMNVSTLELGDSALYLCASSLVGFAEQYFGPGTRLTVT.

The V call is TRBV4-1, the J call TRBJ1-2; no clear D gene. With 4 bases removed from V and 0 bases from J, the gap between germline ends came to 9 bases. The CDR3 spans 14 residues. Germline CDR1 MGHRA, CDR2 YSYEKL. The CDR3 spells CASSLATPNYGYTF. DNA of the CDR3: TGCGCCAGCAGCCTCGCGACACCTAACTATGGCTACACCTTC.